One and the same sample provided the 7 T cell receptor beta chains below, sequenced in a study of T cells expressing NK-cell markers (dated by TCRdb to 2020 to 2022). The library relied on 5' RACE. Data came from an Illumina HiSeq 2000. With the reads reprocessed by TCRdb, a single entry stands for each CDR3 protein sequence and no DNA is reported. The sample table records 200,000 to 300,000 distinct CDR3 sequences. The ten largest clones represent about 0.39% of the sample. The specimen sequenced was blood T cells: a sorted CD56 or NKG2C T cell subset, CD4+ or CD8+ T cells, or bulk PBMC T cells (not recorded which). The receptors come from a man aged 18-30 years in good health. Donor details come from another sample of the same person, matched by shared clones.

The V gene is TRBV12-5, the J gene TRBJ2-5. In germline, CDR1 is LGHNT, CDR2 FRNRAP. This CDR3 contains 14 residues. The CDR3 loop is CASGFARTMETQYF.

V usage is TRBV7-3 and J usage is TRBJ2-3. From germline, CDR1 is SGHTA and CDR2 FQGTGA. The CDR3 consists of 17 residues. CDR3 residues: CASSLGSVVLGHDTQYF.

This rearrangement joins TRBV20-1 to TRBJ1-2; TCRdb designates TRBD1, a call that cannot be tested without DNA. CDR1 and CDR2 from the germline V gene are DFQATT and SNEGSKA (reference sequence). This CDR3 region has 13 residues. This chain's CDR3 is CSARDYRSYGYTF.

V and J are TRBV7-6 and TRBJ2-5; no DNA is available, so the TRBD2 call from TCRdb remains unchecked. The CDR3 has 14 amino acids. The V gene's germline CDR1 is SGHVS and CDR2 FNYEAQ. This CDR3 is CASSLSRAQETQYF.

V is TRBV28 and J is TRBJ2-3; lacking DNA, the TRBD2 call made by TCRdb goes unchecked. In germline, CDR1 is MDHEN, CDR2 SYDVKM. The length of the CDR3 is 17 residues. The CDR3 protein is CASSPNSWTSGTDTQYF.

The V gene is TRBV12-3 or TRBV12-4, the J gene TRBJ2-2; TCRdb calls TRBD1, which cannot be checked without DNA. The CDR3 extends over 14 amino acids. CDR3 in amino acids: CASSPRQGTGELFF.

The genes are TRBV29-1 and TRBJ2-2; lacking DNA, the TRBD1 call made by TCRdb goes unchecked. Germline CDR1 reads SQVTM; CDR2 reads ANQGSEA. The CDR3 covers 16 residues. CDR3 loop: CSATGRGVADTGELFF.